This T cell receptor beta chain is drawn from a study of blood T cells in healthy people across ages (dated by TCRdb to the mid-2010s). With respect to the entire study: In model experiments, template switching captured about one uniquely barcoded TCR beta cDNA molecule for every two T cells. Age-related changes in TCR beta repertoire diversity were measured in the study by deep sequencing normalized with unique cDNA molecular identifiers. Four age groups were formed from the donors: young (average around 15 years), middle-aged (just under 40), aged (around 68) and long-lived (more than 75). To avoid experimental bias, donors of different ages were distributed randomly across sequencing lanes. For two donors (one aged 18 to 30 and one aged 80 or older), the study analyzed two additional independent replicas of 1 million unique cDNA reads from the same blood draw.

What the research found in general, with its limitations: Because the CMV infection status of the donors was unknown, age-related changes in expanded clonotypes may potentially have been confounded. Estimates of total diversity based on one million sequenced T cells were regarded as lower bounds and as underestimates. Compared with the aged group, the long-lived group had more naive CD4+ T cells, fewer expanded clones and increased TCR diversity, a pattern suggesting age selection. Conclusive comparison of naive and antigen-experienced compartments was prevented by the profiling of bulk unsorted PBMCs. As age increased, observed TCR beta diversity per million T cells dropped in a roughly linear way, and a significant reduction was already evident by age about 40. There was a strong correlation between observed TCR beta diversity and the percentage of naive T cells measured by flow cytometry.

Systemically healthy Caucasian individuals from Russia, some 38 in total and aged roughly 6 to 100 years, were included as donors. Ten milliliters of peripheral blood were drawn from each donor into EDTA-treated Vacutainer tubes. Ficoll-Paque density-gradient centrifugation was used to isolate PBMCs, with at least 7 million per sample. Trizol reagent was used to extract total RNA from PBMCs, with at least 6 micrograms per sample. For every donor, flow cytometry on a PBMC aliquot measured the percentage of naive CD45RAhigh/CD27high T cells. This clonotype was counted a few times. Its binding antigen is unknown. Nothing much larger sits one base from this clone, and base qualities are not available. The library was made by 5' RACE. A second PCR of about 7 to 12 cycles was performed with a sample-barcoded 5' primer and a J-beta primer mix. Each TCR beta cDNA molecule received a unique molecular identifier from a template-switch 5' adaptor carrying 12 random nucleotides. At least 2.5 million CDR3-containing paired-end reads were obtained from each sample. All of the RNA was converted into first-strand cDNA using the Mint cDNA synthesis kit, with a TRBC-specific oligonucleotide serving as the primer. Following uracil-DNA glycosylase treatment, all cDNA underwent a first 18-cycle PCR with the universal primers M1SS and BC2_uni_R. From the authors' description of their analysis: Normalization of each sample was performed by random selection of 1 million high-quality reads, each carrying a distinct molecular identifier. Instead of being binned into consensus sequences, reads that shared molecular identifiers were thrown out. CDR3 identification, clonotype clustering and error correction used MiTCR with a Q25 quality threshold and the strictest error-elimination algorithm. A nonparametric unseen species model with Euler transformation was used to estimate a lower bound on total TCR beta diversity. TCRdb trimmed the raw reads at Q25, called clones with MiXCR and kept productive beta chains. Entries that share a CDR3 protein sequence are merged under the most common genes and DNA. These V and J calls rely on TCRdb rather than the paper's analysis. Counted in this sample were around 2 million distinct CDR3 sequences; approximately 40% of them appeared once. The leading ten clones occupy approximately 22% of the sample.

This TCR came from a human donor in good health. Sequences were obtained from blood.

The CDR3: CSAREPGTGGGGYTF. The DNA reads TGCAGTGCTAGAGAACCCGGGACAGGGGGCGGTGGCTACACCTTC. The sequence is built from TRBV20-1 and TRBJ1-2, with 12 middle bases fitting TRBD1. The CDR3, cysteine through phenylalanine, is 15 amino acids long. The kept DNA is CDR3 alone, 45 bases in frame from the first base. The germline V gene (reference sequence) sets CDR1 to DFQATT and CDR2 to SNEGSKA. V is pruned by 0 bases and J by 7 bases, leaving 6 bases of the junction without a gene match.